This passage covers 2 T cell receptor beta chains from one sample sequenced in a study of CD8 T cells in ankylosing spondylitis. TCRdb recomputed calls from the 5' RACE reads with MiXCR, one row per CDR3 protein. This table holds 200,000 to 250,000 distinct CDR3 sequences, 8% to 11% found once. The sample comprised blood, either unsorted or a sorted T cell fraction (not recorded which). The receptors were sampled from a male donor with ankylosing spondylitis or in good health (not recorded which).

At least ten counts were recorded for this clonotype. V usage is TRBV5-1 and J usage is TRBJ2-1, with D possibly being TRBD1 (6 bases). Germline V gene lookup returns CDR1 SGHRS and CDR2 YFSETQ. The ends were cut back, 2 bases at V and 9 bases at J, with 9 bases in the middle. This CDR3 is 12 amino acids long. CDR3 region: CASSLTGREQFF. The CDR3 DNA sequence: TGCGCCAGCAGCTTAACAGGGCGTGAGCAGTTCTTC.

This clonotype was counted only a few times. The V and J genes are TRBV6-6 and TRBJ1-1; D call uncertain. CDR3 length: 13 amino acids. The germline V gene encodes CDR1 MNHNY and CDR2 SVGAGI (reference sequence). V lost 4 bases, J lost 2 bases, and 8 bases lay in between. The CDR3 region is CASSFGSNTEAFF. CDR3 bases: TGTGCCAGCAGTTTCGGGTCAAACACTGAAGCTTTCTTT.